Listed below are T cell receptor beta chains from one sample, sequenced in a study of T cell repertoires in ileal Crohn's disease. TCRdb's copy holds only in-frame clones and misses some; the assay was immunoSEQ multiplex PCR. The table lists some 13,000 clones, 80% to 90% of them singletons. The sample comprised ileal tissue. The receptors come from an adult with Crohn's disease. Each CDR3 is given with its conserved first and last residue. The order of the fields is D gene, clone size, CDR3 length, J gene, V gene, CDR3 DNA, CDR3 protein. A D gene is named only where the DNA matches it firmly. Clone size is shown for a subset of rows, as once, few, many or a class of expanded clone.

>TRBD1|NA|17|TRBJ1-4|TRBV4-2
TGTGCCAGCAGCCAAGACCCAGGGGGTGCCCTAGAAGAAAAACTGTTTTTT
CASSQDPGGALEEKLFF
>NA|NA|15|TRBJ1-6|TRBV11-2
TGTGCCAGCAGGATCGACAGATTGAATAATTCACCCCTCCACTTT
CASRIDRLNNSPLHF
>NA|NA|14|TRBJ2-1|TRBV5-1
TGCGCCAGCAGCCGCGACAGCTCCTACAATGAGCAGTTCTTC
CASSRDSSYNEQFF
>TRBD2|NA|16|TRBJ2-1|TRBV10-3
TGTGCCATCAGCGAGGGACTAGCGAGACTCCTCAATGAGCAGTTCTTC
CAISEGLARLLNEQFF
>TRBD1|few|13|TRBJ2-7|TRBV19
TGTGCCAGTAGTATCGGACAGGGTTCCGAGCAGTACTTC
CASSIGQGSEQYF
>TRBD2|NA|15|TRBJ2-5|TRBV15
TGTGCCACCAGCAGAGGGGAGGGCACCCAGGAGACCCAGTACTTC
CATSRGEGTQETQYF
>TRBD2|NA|13|TRBJ2-5|TRBV7-2
TGTGCCAGCAGCTTCAGCGGGAGAGAGACCCAGTACTTC
CASSFSGRETQYF
>NA|NA|12|TRBJ1-1|TRBV28
TGTGCCAGCAGTCTTGGACGGGAGAAAGCTTTCTTT
CASSLGREKAFF
>NA|once|14|TRBJ1-4|TRBV7-9
TGTGCCAGCAGCTTCGGGACACGTAGTGAAAAACTGTTTTTT
CASSFGTRSEKLFF
>NA|NA|14|TRBJ1-1|TRBV19
TGTGCCAGTAGTATCAGAGGGAGAGACACTGAAGCTTTCTTT
CASSIRGRDTEAFF
>TRBD2|NA|17|TRBJ2-1|TRBV11-2
TGTGCCAGCAGCTTCGGTTCCTGGCGGGAGTCTGACAATGAGCAGTTCTTC
CASSFGSWRESDNEQFF
>TRBD1|NA|16|TRBJ1-5|TRBV11-2
TGTGCCAGCAGCTTAACAGGGGGATATAGCAATCAGCCCCAGCATTTT
CASSLTGGYSNQPQHF
>NA|NA|14|TRBJ1-2|TRBV6-6
TGTGCCGGTAGACTTGGTGGGTCGGGGTATGGCTACACCTTC
CAGRLGGSGYGYTF
>NA|few|15|TRBJ2-1|TRBV2
TGTGCCAGCAGTGGGGAGAGGAGCTCCTACAATGAGCAGTTCTTC
CASSGERSSYNEQFF
>TRBD1|NA|13|TRBJ1-5|TRBV19
TGTGCCAGTATGGACAGGGGTGGGCAGCCCCAGCATTTT
CASMDRGGQPQHF
>NA|NA|14|TRBJ2-2|TRBV28
TGTGCCAGCAGTTTTTGGCGAGGGGGCGGGGAGCTGTTTTTT
CASSFWRGGGELFF
>NA|NA|14|TRBJ1-1|TRBV2
TGTGCCAGCGGGGGACTGGGAGCGAACACTGAAGCTTTCTTT
CASGGLGANTEAFF
>TRBD1|NA|14|TRBJ2-7|TRBV18
TGTGCCAGCTCACCGACAGGGGGGACCTACGAGCAGTACTTC
CASSPTGGTYEQYF
>NA|few|13|TRBJ2-1|TRBV9
TGTGCCAGCAGCGTACTCGGAGGGAATGAGCAGTTCTTC
CASSVLGGNEQFF
>NA|NA|13|TRBJ1-5|TRBV18
TGTGCCAGCTCGATCGAGGGCAATCAGCCCCAGCATTTT
CASSIEGNQPQHF
>NA|NA|15|TRBJ2-1|TRBV4-2
TGTGCCAGCAGCCAAGGGGCCCTCGGTCGCAATGAGCAGTTCTTC
CASSQGALGRNEQFF
>TRBD1|NA|18|TRBJ2-5|TRBV18
TGTGCCAGCTCACCACCTTTTTGGACAGGGGGCCGATCAGAGACCCAGTACTTC
CASSPPFWTGGRSETQYF
>TRBD1|NA|14|TRBJ1-5|TRBV30
TGTGCCTGGAGTGTAGGCAGGGGGCATCAGCCCCAGCATTTT
CAWSVGRGHQPQHF
>TRBD2|NA|17|TRBJ2-3|TRBV28
TGTGCCAGCAGTTTGGCTAGCGGGGTAATAAGCACAGATACGCAGTATTTT
CASSLASGVISTDTQYF
>TRBD1|few|15|TRBJ2-2|TRBV7-2
TGTGCCAGCAGCTCTACAGGGACAGTCACCGGGGAGCTGTTTTTT
CASSSTGTVTGELFF
>NA|NA|14|TRBJ2-1|TRBV5-6
TGTGCCAGCAGCCGGGATCTCCTCGTTGGTGAGCAGTTCTTC
CASSRDLLVGEQFF
>TRBD2|NA|17|TRBJ2-3|TRBV29-1
TGCAGCGTTGATGCACGCGGGAGACGGTTGAGCACAGATACGCAGTATTTT
CSVDARGRRLSTDTQYF
>TRBD1|NA|16|TRBJ1-2|TRBV27
TGTGCCAGCAGTTTATTGGGACAGCAAGCCACTGATGGCTACACCTTC
CASSLLGQQATDGYTF
>NA|NA|14|TRBJ1-3|TRBV7-3
TGTGCCAGCAGCTTTAGGGGTGGAGGAAACACCATATATTTT
CASSFRGGGNTIYF
>NA|NA|15|TRBJ2-7|TRBV28
TGTGCCAGCAGTTTACGAGGAGAATGGTCCGCCGAGCAGTACTTC
CASSLRGEWSAEQYF
>NA|once|15|TRBJ2-1|TRBV2
TGTGCCAGCAGTGAAGCGCTCCTTAGCTACAATGAGCAGTTCTTC
CASSEALLSYNEQFF
>TRBD1|NA|14|TRBJ1-6|TRBV6-6
TGTGCCAGCAGTTGGGGGGACAGGGAGGGACCCCTCCACTTT
CASSWGDREGPLHF